Listed below are T cell receptor beta chains from one sample, sequenced in a study of beta chain features in type 1 diabetes. Clones were read by immunoSEQ multiplex PCR, and TCRdb kept only the in-frame ones, dropping some. The repertoire holds more than 300,000 clones, with 10% to 15% as singletons. Sequenced material: naive CD4+ T cells from blood. The receptors derive from a woman aged 18-35 years with type 1 diabetes. CDR3s include the opening cysteine and the closing phenylalanine or tryptophan. D genes are given only for firm matches.

J,D,V,CDR3
TRBJ1-1,TRBD1,TRBV5-1,CASSWEQGANTEAFF
TRBJ2-7,TRBD2,TRBV7-2,CASSLVSLAGVGYEQYF
TRBJ2-7,-,TRBV7-2,CASSPLLDSGFNYEQYF
TRBJ2-2,TRBD2,TRBV5-4,CASSQAGAGTGELFF
TRBJ2-1,-,TRBV6-5,CASSFPSGHSYNEQFF
TRBJ1-6,-,TRBV18,CASSPNFGDSSPLHF
TRBJ1-2,TRBD1,TRBV5-1,CASSGGTGSDGYTF
TRBJ2-4,-,TRBV6-5,CASRDFKNIQYF
TRBJ2-1,TRBD2,TRBV19,CASSGWEGNNEQFF
TRBJ2-7,TRBD2,TRBV14,CASSPGGYEQYF
TRBJ1-6,-,TRBV19,CASSIGSYNSPLHF
TRBJ1-3,-,TRBV7-2,CASSRQGNTIYF
TRBJ2-5,-,TRBV12-5,CASGLGGETQYF
TRBJ1-2,-,TRBV20-1,CSTGSLAF
TRBJ2-7,-,TRBV7-9,CASSPRVNPYEQYF
TRBJ2-3,-,TRBV10-3,CAISAREADTQYF
TRBJ1-1,-,TRBV7-9,CASSRGGQEAFF
TRBJ2-4,-,TRBV19,CASTAGVAKNIQYF
TRBJ2-7,TRBD1,TRBV9,CASSATGYPYEQYF
TRBJ1-3,-,TRBV4-2,CASSRRGLSGNTIYF
TRBJ1-1,-,TRBV29-1,CSVERSMNTEAFF
TRBJ2-3,TRBD1,TRBV7-3,CASSLNRGPDTQYF
TRBJ2-7,-,TRBV5-1,CASSLKGQAYEQYF
TRBJ1-1,-,TRBV4-1,CASSQGGLARSTEAFF
TRBJ1-2,-,TRBV29-1,CSGLTGDANYGYTF
TRBJ2-1,-,TRBV18,CASSPGGANEQFF
TRBJ1-2,-,TRBV4-3,CASSPRGGYGYTF
TRBJ1-5,TRBD1,TRBV18,CASSPGTGGLQYSNQPQHF
TRBJ2-1,-,TRBV5-1,CASSLVPPPDEQFF
TRBJ1-2,TRBD1,TRBV4-2,CASSLPIEGQGAFYGYTF
TRBJ2-4,TRBD1,TRBV4-3,CASSPSSGTGGRIQYF
TRBJ2-1,-,TRBV4-3,CASSQDALAYNEQFF
TRBJ2-1,-,TRBV9,CASSAELSSYNEQFF
TRBJ2-7,TRBD1,TRBV5-6,CASSFGQGAWEQYF
TRBJ2-5,-,TRBV6-1,CASTTRGSQETQYF
TRBJ2-3,-,TRBV5-1,CATRQGTDTQYF
TRBJ1-2,-,TRBV4-1,CASSQDPVYGYTF
TRBJ2-2,-,TRBV11-2,CASSLVQATNTGELFF
TRBJ1-1,TRBD1,TRBV7-9,CASSLGSTGRAFF
TRBJ2-1,-,TRBV12-5,CASGFASLTSVKGGEQFF
TRBJ2-3,-,TRBV9,CASSPTGDTQYF
TRBJ2-7,-,TRBV6-6,CASRSGTLGYEQYF
TRBJ1-5,-,TRBV19,CASSGESAAPYSNQPQHF
TRBJ1-4,-,TRBV7-2,CASSFNSLANEKLFF
TRBJ2-5,TRBD2,TRBV7-2,CASSSHPSGSPETQYF
TRBJ2-1,TRBD2,TRBV11-2,CASSLRLAGVNEQFF
TRBJ1-1,-,TRBV29-1,CSVRGQNTEAFF
TRBJ2-1,-,TRBV21-1,CASSIPPPGGYNEQFF
TRBJ2-5,-,TRBV6-1,CASSSLLETQYF
TRBJ2-7,TRBD2,TRBV5-4,CASSPGGTSGSYEQYF
TRBJ1-5,-,TRBV9,CASSVEPESQPQHF